These 14 T cell receptor beta chains were sequenced from one sample in a study of cytomegalovirus exposure and HLA in healthy donors (dated by TCRdb to the late 2010s). The library was obtained by the immunoSEQ multiplex PCR assay. For the multiplex PCR, a mixture combining 60 forward primers for TCR Vbeta segments and 13 reverse primers for TCR Jbeta segments was used. As stored in TCRdb, this immuneACCESS dataset retains in-frame rearrangements with V and J assigned. A fraction of the clones does not appear; measured against another copy, unresolved V genes explain less than half of the discrepancy, and the remainder lacks a known reason. This sample lists some 200,000 clones; approximately 80% were detected once. Clones ranked in the top ten supply roughly 1.6% of the sample. Sequencing used PBMCs. Receptors were obtained from a man aged 50 to 60 in good health and CMV-seronegative.

The chain carries TRBV19 and TRBJ2-1; 8 bases are shared with TRBD2. The trim removed 8 bases at V and 4 bases at J, leaving 10 bases unmatched. Germline CDR1 is LNHDA and CDR2 is SQIVND (reference sequence). The CDR3 spans 15 residues. The CDR3 sequence: CASQTGTRSYNEQFF. In nucleotides, the CDR3 is TGTGCCAGTCAGACCGGGACTAGAAGTTACAATGAGCAGTTCTTC. Based on the CDR3 plus reference TRBV19 and TRBJ2-1, the full variable domain is DGGITQSPKYLFRKEGQNVTLSCEQNLNHDAMYWYRQDPGQGLRLIYYSQIVNDFQKGDIAEGYSVSREKKESFPLTVTSAQKNPTAFYLCASQTGTRSYNEQFFGPGTRLTVL.

The gene calls are TRBV4-2 and TRBJ2-2; 14 bases match TRBD2. Per the germline V gene, CDR1 is LGHNA and CDR2 is YNFKEQ. The V gene end was trimmed by 4 bases and the J gene end by 3 bases; junction bases not matched to a gene: 4. The CDR3 loop spans 17 amino acids. The CDR3 DNA is TGTGCCAGCAGCCGGACTAGCGGGAGGTCTCACACCGGGGAGCTGTTTTTT. This encodes CASSRTSGRSHTGELFF.

The rearrangement joins TRBV7-3 to TRBJ2-1; 10 nucleotides match TRBD2. V was clipped by 2 bases and J by 9 bases; unmatched bases: 16. This CDR3 comprises 18 residues. Germline loops: CDR1 SGHTA, CDR2 FQGTGA. In nucleotides, the CDR3 is TGTGCCAGCAGCTTACCCGGGGCACAGCTAGCGGGAGTTAGTGAGCAGTTCTTC. Protein: CASSLPGAQLAGVSEQFF.

This clone has a single count. This rearrangement joins TRBV30 to TRBJ2-2; D gene uncertain. This CDR3 has 13 residues. V lost 3 bases, J lost 3 bases, and 8 bases lay in between. Germline CDR1 and CDR2: GTSNPN and SVGIG (reference sequence). The CDR3 coding sequence is TGTGCCTGGAGGGCAATACACACCGGGGAGCTGTTTTTT. This codes for CAWRAIHTGELFF.

V and J are TRBV7-8 and TRBJ2-1; 7 bases align to TRBD2. Losses at the gene ends were 1 base for V and 3 bases for J; bases not matched to a gene: 6. Looked up from germline, CDR1 is SGHVS and CDR2 is FQNEAQ. The length of the CDR3 is 16 residues. The CDR3 nucleotides are TGTGCCAGCAGCTTAGTCGGCGGGGGAGTCTACAATGAGCAGTTCTTC. Residues: CASSLVGGGVYNEQFF.

The gene calls are TRBV28 and TRBJ2-1; 15 bases are shared with TRBD2. V was pared by 7 bases and J by 1 base, with 11 bases of the junction left unmatched. CDR1 is MDHEN, CDR2 SYDVKM, per germline. The CDR3 is made up of 19 amino acids. The CDR3 protein is CASTPGGLAGGRSYNEQFF. Written as DNA, the CDR3 is TGTGCCAGCACCCCAGGTGGACTAGCGGGAGGGAGGTCCTACAATGAGCAGTTCTTC.

The chain is built from TRBV7-9 and TRBJ2-2; D is possibly TRBD1 (6 bases). This CDR3 has 15 residues. The germline V and J ends were trimmed by 5 bases and 4 bases, with 14 bases remaining between them. In germline, CDR1 is SEHNR, CDR2 FQNEAQ (reference sequence). The CDR3: CASSLSGQTTGELFF. The CDR3 DNA sequence: TGTGCCAGCAGCCTTTCCGGACAGACCACCGGGGAGCTGTTTTTT.

In this sample, this clone turned up a few times. V gene TRBV5-1 combines with J gene TRBJ2-5, with 8 nucleotides matching TRBD1. Germline assignment: CDR1 SGHRS and CDR2 YFSETQ. CDR3 length: 15 residues. Germline trimming cut 1 base from V and 4 bases from J; bases unmatched to any gene: 6. Here the CDR3 DNA reads TGCGCCAGCAGCTTGCAATCTCAGGGGGCAGAGACCCAGTACTTC. Its translation: CASSLQSQGAETQYF.

In this sample, this clone turned up once. This sequence joins TRBV2 and TRBJ1-2; D not certain. The CDR3 covers 14 residues. V was clipped by 2 bases and J by 2 bases, with 9 bases between them. From germline, CDR1 is SNHLY and CDR2 FYNNEI. For the CDR3, the DNA is TGTGCCAGCAGTGAAACGCAGTTGAACTATGGCTACACCTTC. As protein: CASSETQLNYGYTF.

This clone was seen a few times. This chain uses TRBV6-1 with TRBJ1-1, with a possible D match to TRBD1 (5 bases). The germline V gene has CDR1 MNHNS and CDR2 SASEGT. V dropped 6 bases and J dropped 5 bases, with 13 bases sitting between them. This CDR3 has 13 residues. This CDR3 is CASSANGGTEAFF. The CDR3 DNA sequence: TGTGCCAGCAGCGCCAACGGGGGGACTGAAGCTTTCTTT.

This sequence joins TRBV5-8 and TRBJ2-3, with D unclear. CDR1 SGHTS and CDR2 YDEGEE come from the germline V gene. V was clipped by 4 bases and J by 0 bases, with 6 bases between them. The CDR3 spans 13 residues. CDR3 residues: CASSIASTDTQYF. CDR3 in DNA: TGTGCCAGCAGCATAGCTAGCACAGATACGCAGTATTTT.

V and J are TRBV23-1 and TRBJ1-5, with a tentative D call TRBD1 (5 bases). TRBV23-1 is designated an ORF whose function remains uncertain. V lost 2 bases and J lost 0, with 11 bases in between. CDR3 size: 16 residues. CDR3 sequence reads: CASSQRWGYSNQPQHF. CDR3 DNA sequence: TGCGCCAGCAGTCAAAGATGGGGCTATAGCAATCAGCCCCAGCATTTT.

The table lists this clone with a few counts. This chain joins TRBV9 and TRBJ2-7, with 8 bases lining up with TRBD2. The length of the CDR3 is 14 residues. Germline assignment: CDR1 SGDLS and CDR2 YYNGEE. V was clipped by 4 bases and J by 3 bases; unmatched bases: 6. In DNA form, the CDR3 reads TGTGCCAGCAGCTCCTCAGCGGGAGACTACGAGCAGTACTTC. Translation gives CASSSSAGDYEQYF.

The CDR3 DNA follows: TGTGCCAGCAGCAGGGGCTCTGGAAACACCATATATTTT. It yields the protein CASSRGSGNTIYF. The rearrangement joins TRBV2 to TRBJ1-3; D might be TRBD1 (6 bases). The CDR3 runs 13 residues. The germline V gene has CDR1 SNHLY and CDR2 FYNNEI. Trimming shortened V by 6 bases and J by 0 bases, and 6 bases separated the two germline ends.